These 32 T cell receptor beta chains were sequenced from one sample in a study of blood T cells in healthy people across ages. Using a J-beta primer mix together with a sample-barcoded 5' primer, a second PCR was run for roughly 7 to 11 cycles. In TCRdb, the 5' RACE reads were re-called with MiXCR into one record per CDR3 protein. This table has hundreds of thousands of distinct CDR3 sequences, over 20% appearing once. The material sequenced was blood. These receptor sequences come from a man between 65 and 85 years old in good health.

This sequence joins TRBV29-1 and TRBJ2-3; no clear D gene. This CDR3 spans 14 amino acids. Trimming took 4 bases from V and 0 from J, leaving 11 bases between them. The germline V gene encodes CDR1 SQVTM and CDR2 ANQGSEA. The CDR3 reads CSVVRRPSTDTQYF. As DNA, the CDR3 is TGCAGCGTTGTGAGAAGGCCGAGCACAGATACGCAGTATTTT.

This clonotype was counted ten times or more. The chain has TRBV29-1 and TRBJ1-1; 7 nucleotides line up with TRBD1. V was pared by 5 bases and J by 1 base, with 4 bases of the junction left unmatched. This CDR3 has 13 residues. From germline, CDR1 is SQVTM and CDR2 ANQGSEA. DNA of the CDR3: TGCAGCGTTCTCCGGGACAGGAACACTGAAGCTTTCTTT. Amino acid sequence: CSVLRDRNTEAFF.

V and J are TRBV5-1 and TRBJ2-1, with 7 bases matching TRBD2. The germline V gene encodes CDR1 SGHRS and CDR2 YFSETQ. The CDR3 totals 14 residues. J gave up 8 bases and V 0 bases, and 5 bases lay outside the gene matches. The DNA for the CDR3 is TGCGCCAGCAGCTTGGAAGCAGGGAGGGATGAGCAGTTCTTC. Its translation: CASSLEAGRDEQFF.

The table lists this clonotype with a few counts. The chain couples TRBV5-1 to TRBJ2-3, with D unresolved. Germline-derived CDR1 and CDR2 are SGHRS and YFSETQ. CDR3 size: 15 residues. V lost 2 bases, J lost 5 bases, and 15 bases lay in between. CDR3: CASSLNGLGVDTQYF. CDR3 bases: TGCGCCAGCAGCTTAAACGGGCTAGGAGTAGATACGCAGTATTTT.

The sample holds a few counts of this clonotype. The chain recombines TRBV6-6 with TRBJ1-4; possible D gene TRBD1, 6 bases. From germline, CDR1 is MNHNY and CDR2 SVGAGI (reference sequence). V gave up 5 bases and J gave up 11 bases, with 15 bases separating them. The CDR3 sequence is 13 residues long. CDR3 coding DNA: TGTGCCAGCAGTGGCCACAGGGCCTGGAAACTGTTTTTT. This sequence encodes CASSGHRAWKLFF.

This clonotype was found a few times. DNA for the CDR3: TGCAGTGCCCAGGGGGCATCCAAAAACATTCAGTACTTC. Its translation: CSAQGASKNIQYF. The V gene is TRBV20-1, the J gene TRBJ2-4; 8 nucleotides line up with TRBD1. Germline assignment: CDR1 DFQATT and CDR2 SNEGSKA (reference sequence). This CDR3 has 13 residues. With V trimmed by 6 bases and J by 2 bases, 3 bases remained unmatched.

This chain joins TRBV5-1 and TRBJ2-3; a weak D match, TRBD2 (6 bases). In germline, CDR1 is SGHRS, CDR2 YFSETQ. The CDR3 has 14 residues. Trimming removed 0 bases at V and 6 bases at J, with 11 bases between. CDR3: CASSLVRGEDTQYF. The CDR3 bases are TGCGCCAGCAGCTTGGTACGCGGGGAGGATACGCAGTATTTT.

V gene TRBV5-1 combines with J gene TRBJ1-4, with D unclear. Germline V gene data show CDR1 as SGHRS and CDR2 as YFSETQ. V was pared by 4 bases and J by 1 base, with 11 bases between. This CDR3 contains 15 residues. The DNA for the CDR3 is TGCGCCAGCAGCCCGGATGGTAGAACTAATGAAAAACTGTTTTTT. Its translation: CASSPDGRTNEKLFF.

The CDR3 here is CSVEVQGKGQETQYF. CDR3 DNA sequence: TGCAGCGTTGAAGTGCAGGGTAAAGGACAAGAGACCCAGTACTTC. The chain has TRBV29-1 and TRBJ2-5; D may be TRBD1 (5 bases). This CDR3 comprises 15 residues. V lost 1 base to trimming and J lost 2 bases, with 14 bases between them. Germline V gene sequence: CDR1 SQVTM, CDR2 ANQGSEA.

This clonotype was seen a few times. The rearrangement links TRBV25-1 to TRBJ1-4, with D perhaps matching TRBD1 (6 bases). The CDR3 length is 15 residues. Trimming removed 3 bases from V and 7 bases from J, with 15 bases in between. Germline loops: CDR1 MGHDK, CDR2 SYGVNS. For the CDR3, the DNA is TGTGCCAGCAGTGACCCGGGGGCGCGACCTGAAAAACTGTTTTTT. Amino acids: CASSDPGARPEKLFF.

Comment on this clonotype: This CDR3 is missing its conserved last phenylalanine or tryptophan, likely due to a read error. V gene TRBV7-3 combines with J gene TRBJ1-2; D possibly corresponds to TRBD1 (5 bases). Trimming pared 6 bases from V and 7 bases from J, leaving 15 bases between. Germline V gene data show CDR1 as SGHTA and CDR2 as FQGTGA. The CDR3 length is 13 residues. The CDR3 protein is CASSSNPGLGYTL. DNA for the CDR3: TGTGCCAGCAGTTCCAACCCGGGGCTTGGCTACACCCTC.

This clonotype has at least ten counts. The rearrangement uses TRBV7-2 and TRBJ2-2; tentative D call: TRBD2 (5 bases). Deletions cut 5 bases from V and 4 bases from J, with 17 bases between. Germline-derived CDR1 and CDR2 are SGHTA and FQGNSA. The length of the CDR3 is 16 residues. The CDR3 protein is CASSGPEGYGTGELFF. DNA for the CDR3: TGTGCCAGCAGCGGCCCAGAGGGTTATGGCACCGGGGAGCTGTTTTTT.

The J gene is TRBJ2-6, the V gene TRBV29-1, with TRBD1 matching 8 bases. V trimming: 6 bases; J trimming: 2 bases; junction bases outside the gene matches: 3. The CDR3 covers 14 residues. CDR1 and CDR2 (germline): SQVTM, ANQGSEA. The CDR3 DNA sequence: TGCAGCGTCGGGGGACAGGCTGGGGCCAACGTCCTGACTTTC. Encoded protein: CSVGGQAGANVLTF.

This chain uses TRBV29-1 with TRBJ1-1; D is perhaps TRBD1 (6 bases). Germline V CDR1 and CDR2: SQVTM, ANQGSEA. This CDR3 contains 11 residues. V lost 1 base and J lost 9, with 9 bases in between. CDR3 sequence: CSVEGQAQAFF. The CDR3 DNA is TGCAGCGTTGAAGGACAGGCGCAAGCTTTCTTT. The full variable domain, its missing parts supplied by reference TRBV29-1 and TRBJ1-1, is SAVISQKPSRDICQRGTSLTIQCQVDSQVTMMFWYRQQPGQSLTLIATANQGSEATYESGFVIDKFPISRPNLTFSTLTVSNMSPEDSSIYLCSVEGQAQAFFGQGTRLTVV.

In its sample, this clonotype was seen a few times. The chain recombines TRBV7-6 with TRBJ1-2; 7 bases are a match to TRBD1. This CDR3 is built from 15 residues. V shed 4 bases, J shed 5 bases, and the junction held 10 bases outside the gene matches. Per germline, CDR1 SGHVS and CDR2 FNYEAQ. CDR3 DNA sequence: TGTGCCAGCAGCTCCGGGACAGAGACAACTTATGGCTACACCTTC. It is translated as CASSSGTETTYGYTF.

The V gene is TRBV7-8, the J gene TRBJ1-1; D is uncertain. In germline, CDR1 is SGHVS, CDR2 FQNEAQ. The CDR3 covers 14 residues. V gave up 6 bases and J gave up 0 bases, with 11 bases separating them. The CDR3 protein is CASRLGMMNTEAFF. Here the CDR3 DNA reads TGTGCCAGCAGGCTAGGGATGATGAACACTGAAGCTTTCTTT.

This chain joins TRBV5-1 and TRBJ1-5; TRBD1 aligns across 10 bases. Germline-derived CDR1 and CDR2 are SGHRS and YFSETQ. The CDR3 runs 15 residues. V lost 5 bases to trimming and J lost 7 bases; unmatched junction nucleotides: 9. CDR3 nucleotide sequence: TGCGCCAGCAGGCCCGGGACAGGGGATCGACAGCCCCAGCATTTT. It codes for CASRPGTGDRQPQHF.

This clonotype was counted a few times. This rearrangement joins TRBV7-3 to TRBJ2-5, with TRBD2 identical over 9 bases. Matching the DNA end better, TRBJ2-1 makes the J call doubtful. This CDR3 comprises 14 residues. The V gene's germline CDR1 is SGHTA and CDR2 FQGTGA. The CDR3 protein is CASGLAGGNNEQFF. The CDR3 bases are TGTGCCAGCGGTTTGGCGGGAGGGAACAATGAGCAGTTCTTC.

This rearrangement joins TRBV12-3 or TRBV12-4 to TRBJ2-3; tentatively, D is TRBD1 or TRBD2 (5 bases each). Trimming cost V 7 bases and J 2 bases, with 16 bases left between them. This CDR3 is built from 15 residues. In nucleotides, the CDR3 is TGTGCCAGCACTTTTAGGGGAGAGAACACAGATACGCAGTATTTT. Amino acids: CASTFRGENTDTQYF.

This clonotype was seen more than once but under ten times. The J gene is TRBJ2-5, the V gene TRBV3-1; TRBD2 aligns across 8 bases. The J call may be in error: the DNA end matches TRBJ2-7 better. CDR1 and CDR2 from the germline V gene are LGHDT and YNNKEL (reference sequence). This CDR3 comprises 15 residues. For the CDR3, the DNA is TGTGCCAGCAGCCAGGGGCTAGCGGGTACTTACGAGCAGTACGTC. It specifies CASSQGLAGTYEQYV.

The chain recombines TRBV7-8 with TRBJ2-7, with TRBD2 matching over 11 bases. Germline CDR1 and CDR2: SGHVS and FQNEAQ. V was pared by 7 bases and J by 4 bases, with 9 bases of the junction left unmatched. The CDR3 totals 15 residues. CDR3 sequence: CASTPGLAVPYEQYF. CDR3 sequence (DNA): TGTGCCAGCACCCCGGGACTAGCGGTTCCTTACGAGCAGTACTTC.

This clonotype has a count of ten or more. The chain employs TRBV20-1 and TRBJ2-3, with 9 nucleotides matching TRBD2. With 3 bases clipped from V and 1 base from J, the junction kept 5 bases outside the gene matches. The CDR3 length is 15 residues. The germline CDR1 and CDR2 sequences are DFQATT and SNEGSKA (reference sequence). The CDR3 is CSARLAGVRTDTQYF. CDR3 DNA: TGCAGTGCTAGGTTAGCGGGGGTCCGCACAGATACGCAGTATTTT.

CDR3 region: CSVVADINEQFF. The CDR3 nucleotides read TGCAGCGTTGTAGCCGACATCAATGAGCAGTTCTTC. This rearrangement joins TRBV29-1 to TRBJ2-1; D unclear. The CDR3 consists of 12 residues. The germline V gene has CDR1 SQVTM and CDR2 ANQGSEA. V lost 4 bases and J 6 bases, leaving 10 bases between the germline ends.

The sample holds many counts of this clonotype. The chain links TRBV20-1 to TRBJ2-7, with 9 positions matching TRBD2. The CDR3 totals 13 residues. Germline CDR1 reads DFQATT; CDR2 reads SNEGSKA (reference sequence). The chain's CDR3 is CSALAGSSYEQYF. DNA for the CDR3: TGCAGCGCCCTAGCGGGGTCTTCCTACGAGCAGTACTTC.

This chain uses TRBV20-1 with TRBJ2-1, with TRBD1 as a possible D gene (7 bases). With 3 bases removed from V and 4 bases from J, the gap between germline ends came to 13 bases. CDR1 is DFQATT and CDR2 is SNEGSKA in the germline V gene (reference sequence). The CDR3 sequence is 14 residues long. The CDR3 spells CSASSPGGYNEQFF. The DNA for the CDR3 is TGCAGTGCTAGTAGCCCAGGGGGGTACAATGAGCAGTTCTTC.

In its sample, this clonotype was seen a few times. The chain uses TRBV4-1 and TRBJ2-5, with D hard to call. The V gene's germline CDR1 is MGHRA and CDR2 YSYEKL. This CDR3 region has 15 residues. V was cut by 6 bases and J by 1 base, with 15 bases left in between. The CDR3 bases are TGCGCCAGCAGGCTTGAGCGCCTGTCCCAAGAGACCCAGTACTTC. It specifies CASRLERLSQETQYF.

This clonotype occurred a few times. The chain carries TRBV18 and TRBJ2-1; either TRBD1 or TRBD2 may supply D (5 bases each). From germline, CDR1 is KGHSH and CDR2 LQKENI. This CDR3 spans 15 amino acids. V was cut by 0 bases and J by 3 bases, with 9 bases left in between. The CDR3 DNA is TGTGCCAGCTCACCACCGGGGGATGGCTACAATGAGCAGTTCTTC. This sequence encodes CASSPPGDGYNEQFF.

This clonotype has more than one count but fewer than ten. The chain combines TRBV4-3 with TRBJ2-1, with D perhaps given as TRBD1 or TRBD2 (5 bases each). V was cut by 0 bases and J by 8 bases, with 20 bases left in between. This CDR3 contains 17 residues. Germline CDR1 and CDR2: LGHNA and YSLEER. The DNA for the CDR3 is TGCGCCAGCAGCCAAGATAGGGGCCGGAGGCGGTCCGATGAGCAGTTCTTC. This codes for CASSQDRGRRRSDEQFF.

The V gene is TRBV20-1, the J gene TRBJ2-5; D gene uncertain. The CDR3 contains 12 residues. Trimming removed 7 bases from V and 5 bases from J, with 14 bases in between. The germline gives CDR1 DFQATT, CDR2 SNEGSKA (reference sequence). CDR3 residues: CSVEMRGETQYF. Written as DNA, the CDR3 is TGCAGTGTCGAGATGCGTGGTGAGACCCAGTACTTC.

The V and J genes are TRBV7-2 and TRBJ1-1, with D uncertain. CDR1 is SGHTA and CDR2 is FQGNSA in the germline V gene. The CDR3 sequence is 13 residues long. Trimming stripped 4 bases from V and 11 bases from J, with 17 bases between. This chain's CDR3 is CASSSQWGNLAFF. The CDR3 bases are TGTGCCAGCAGCTCACAGTGGGGTAATCTTGCTTTCTTT.

The chain has TRBV29-1 and TRBJ1-1, with TRBD1 matching over 8 bases. The CDR3 contains 13 residues. Germline lookup yields CDR1 SQVTM and CDR2 ANQGSEA. Germline trimming cut 3 bases from V and 2 bases from J; bases unmatched to any gene: 2. CDR3 coding DNA: TGCAGCGTTGATGACAGGGGAAACACTGAAGCTTTCTTT. This sequence encodes CSVDDRGNTEAFF.

This clonotype was found a few times. V and J are TRBV15 and TRBJ2-3; D is uncertain. CDR1 is LNHNV and CDR2 is YYDKDF in the germline V gene (reference sequence). This CDR3 is 13 amino acids long. V was cut by 3 bases and J by 3 bases, with 7 bases left in between. The CDR3 bases are TGTGCCACCAGCAGGACGATTACAGATACGCAGTATTTT. Its translation: CATSRTITDTQYF.